This entry lists 15 T cell receptor beta chains sequenced from one sample in a study of vaccination and CD4 T cells after COVID-19. Once obtained from cultured CD4+ T cells, the DNA was sequenced using the Oncomine TCR Beta short-read assay. TCRdb re-analysed the PCR reads in MiXCR, keeping a single row per CDR3 protein. This table has some 26,000 distinct CDR3 sequences, about 64% appearing once. These receptors are not linked to any known antigen. Documented treatment: approximately 10-day PBMC culture with coronavirus spike peptide pools or control peptides (ViraFEST assay). This sample comprised CD4+ T cells from blood, cultured in vitro, obtained after SARS-CoV-2 vaccination. These receptors came from a human donor who received a COVID-19 vaccine.

This clonotype appeared a single time. The CDR3 protein is CASSFGETQYF. The CDR3 nucleotides are TGTGCCAGCAGTTTCGGAGAGACCCAGTACTTC. This rearrangement joins TRBV12-3 or TRBV12-4 to TRBJ2-5; D not certain. V gave up 3 bases and J gave up 4 bases, with 3 bases separating them. The length of the CDR3 is 11 residues.

As regards this clonotype: Germline is not matched at one junction end, which may reflect a read error. The J gene is TRBJ1-2, the V gene TRBV7-8, with D possibly matching TRBD1 (5 bases). The CDR3 sequence is 13 residues long. CDR1 is SGHVS, CDR2 FQNEAQ, per germline. The chain's CDR3 is CASSLTRGNGHTF. The CDR3 coding sequence is TGTGCCAGCAGCTTAACTCGGGGGAATGGCCACACCTTC.

V is TRBV7-6 and J is TRBJ2-5; 7 positions match TRBD1. This CDR3 is 13 amino acids long. Germline CDR1 reads SGHVS; CDR2 reads FNYEAQ. Losses at the gene ends were 8 bases for V and 3 bases for J; bases not matched to a gene: 6. The CDR3 sequence: CASGRQGKETQYF. DNA of the CDR3: TGTGCCAGCGGGCGACAGGGCAAAGAGACCCAGTACTTC.

The chain carries TRBV12-5 and TRBJ1-3; TRBD1 agrees at 7 bases. The CDR3 runs to 15 residues. Germline V lookup: CDR1 LGHNT, CDR2 FRNRAP. V was pared by 1 base and J by 0 bases, with 0 bases of the junction left unmatched. The CDR3 here is CASGLGTGSGNTIYF. The CDR3 bases are TGTGCTAGTGGTTTGGGGACAGGCTCTGGAAACACCATATATTTT.

V is TRBV2 and J is TRBJ2-7; D call uncertain. The CDR3 runs to 13 residues. CDR1 is SNHLY, CDR2 FYNNEI, per germline. V was trimmed by 5 bases and J by 2 bases, leaving 10 bases between them. The CDR3 loop is CASSWIAAYEQYF. The CDR3, as DNA: TGTGCCAGCAGTTGGATTGCTGCCTACGAGCAGTACTTC. Complete variable domain (other parts from reference TRBV2 and TRBJ2-7): EPEVTQTPSHQVTQMGQEVILRCVPISNHLYFYWYRQILGQKVEFLVSFYNNEISEKSEIFDDQFSVERPDGSNFTLKIRSTKLEDSAMYFCASSWIAAYEQYFGPGTRLTVT.

This clonotype was counted only a few times. V and J are TRBV20-1 and TRBJ2-3, with 10 nucleotides matching TRBD1. Germline CDR1 reads DFQATT; CDR2 reads SNEGSKA (reference sequence). The ends lost 5 bases at V and 6 bases at J; junction bases unmatched: 17. The CDR3 has 17 residues. In DNA, the CDR3 is TGCAGTGCTCAGGAGTCGACCGGGACAGGGGCGGGGGATACGCAGTATTTT. Its protein product is CSAQESTGTGAGDTQYF.

V usage is TRBV7-8 and J usage is TRBJ2-7; 9 positions agree with TRBD1. Looked up from germline, CDR1 is SGHVS and CDR2 is FQNEAQ. The CDR3 is 15 amino acids. Unmatched junction bases numbered 7, after V lost 4 bases and J lost 3 bases. The CDR3 here is CASSSQGQGIYEQYF. As DNA, the CDR3 is TGTGCCAGCAGCTCTCAGGGACAGGGTATCTACGAGCAGTACTTC.

This chain uses TRBV20-1 with TRBJ2-7, with D possibly matching TRBD2 (6 bases). CDR3 length equals 15 residues. CDR1 and CDR2 (germline): DFQATT, SNEGSKA (reference sequence). V was pared by 1 base and J by 9 bases, with 22 bases between. CDR3 coding DNA: TGCAGTGCTAGAGTCCTCGGGGGACCCGCCGGTGGGCAGTACTTC. This codes for CSARVLGGPAGGQYF.

This sequence joins TRBV19 and TRBJ1-2; a weak D match, TRBD1 (5 bases). V lost 4 bases and J 13 bases, leaving 22 bases between the germline ends. This CDR3 is built from 14 residues. CDR1 is LNHDA and CDR2 is SQIVND in the germline V gene (reference sequence). The CDR3, as DNA: TGTGCCAGTAGTACTGCGGGGACCCCGGAGGTGGGCACCTTC. Residues: CASSTAGTPEVGTF.

The chain joins TRBV20-1 to TRBJ1-2; 9 bases fit TRBD1. Germline V lookup: CDR1 DFQATT, CDR2 SNEGSKA (reference sequence). The CDR3 has 16 amino acids. V gave up 1 base and J gave up 1 base; unmatched junction bases: 7. DNA of the CDR3: TGCAGTGCTAGAGGCCCGGGACAGGGTTATAACTATGGCTACACCTTC. It yields the protein CSARGPGQGYNYGYTF.

The chain has TRBV7-3 and TRBJ1-2; D ambiguous. Germline V lookup: CDR1 SGHTA, CDR2 FQGTGA. With 5 bases removed from V and 4 bases from J, the gap between germline ends came to 8 bases. The CDR3 is 12 amino acids. The CDR3 sequence: CASSADGYGYTF. CDR3 bases: TGTGCCAGCAGCGCGGATGGCTATGGCTACACCTTC.

This clonotype was recorded a few times. The rearrangement joins TRBV7-2 to TRBJ2-3; D perhaps matches TRBD1 (5 bases). The V and J ends lost 1 base and 3 bases respectively, with 8 bases between them. The germline CDR1 and CDR2 sequences are SGHTA and FQGNSA. The CDR3 is made up of 14 amino acids. The CDR3 reads CASSLGGQTDTQYF. CDR3 sequence (DNA): TGTGCCAGCAGCTTAGGGGGCCAGACAGATACGCAGTATTTT.

The chain carries TRBV11-3 and TRBJ2-5; 7 bases align to TRBD2. Per germline, CDR1 SGHNT and CDR2 YENEEA. This CDR3 contains 13 residues. V lost 4 bases and J lost 1; bases outside the gene matches: 0. The CDR3 DNA follows: TGTGCCAGCAGCTGGGAGGGCCAAGAGACCCAGTACTTC. Encoded protein: CASSWEGQETQYF.

V usage is TRBV7-2 and J usage is TRBJ2-2; 15 nucleotides align to TRBD2. Trimming at V came to 5 bases and at J to 4 bases, leaving 5 bases not matched to a gene. The CDR3 covers 17 residues. Germline V CDR1 and CDR2: SGHTA, FQGNSA. CDR3 nucleotides: TGTGCCAGCAGCGCTAGGACTAGCGGGGGGGCCACCGGGGAGCTGTTTTTT. It translates to CASSARTSGGATGELFF.

This chain joins TRBV15 and TRBJ1-2; no clear D. Trimming left V 0 bases short and J 8 bases short, with 22 bases between. Germline CDR1 and CDR2: LNHNV and YYDKDF (reference sequence). The CDR3 runs 17 residues. This CDR3 reads CATSRDPGGSLFKGYTF. Written as DNA, the CDR3 is TGTGCCACCAGCAGAGATCCGGGAGGTTCTCTTTTTAAAGGCTACACCTTC.